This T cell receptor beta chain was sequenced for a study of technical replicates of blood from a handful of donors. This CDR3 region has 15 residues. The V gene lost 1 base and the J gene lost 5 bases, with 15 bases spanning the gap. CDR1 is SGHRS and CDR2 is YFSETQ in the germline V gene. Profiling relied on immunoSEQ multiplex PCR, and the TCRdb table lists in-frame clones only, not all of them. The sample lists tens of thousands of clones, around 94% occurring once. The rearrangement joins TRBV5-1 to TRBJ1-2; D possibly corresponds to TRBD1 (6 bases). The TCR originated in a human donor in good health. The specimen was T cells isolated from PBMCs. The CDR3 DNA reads TGCGCCAGCAGCTTGTTCGGGACACGCTCTTATGGCTACACCTTC. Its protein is CASSLFGTRSYGYTF.